This record covers a single T cell receptor beta chain. CD8+ and CD4+ T cells circulating in blood were sequenced for TCR beta. Controls matched for sex and age were healthy donors. Negative magnetic isolation gave CD8+ and CD4+ cells; FACS enriched CD8+ TEMRA. RNA, at roughly 0.45 to 1 ug, was reverse transcribed with random hexamers. Amplification of TCR beta CDR3 was carried out by immunoSEQ multiplex PCR, which covered 54 Vbeta and 13 Jbeta segments. From the immunoSEQ multiplex PCR reads, TCRdb called clonotypes with MiXCR, one entry per CDR3 protein. The sample gives approximately 110,000 distinct CDR3 sequences, 96% of which show up once; approximately 0.093% is in the top ten. V was pared by 7 bases and J by 4 bases, with 8 bases between. The CDR3 runs to 10 residues. Per germline, CDR1 SQVTM and CDR2 ANQGSEA. This entry is derived from a study of CD8 T cells in Susac syndrome.

The chain employs TRBV29-1 and TRBJ2-7; D may be TRBD1 (5 bases). The sequence came from a human donor in good health. Sample: CD4+ T cells from PBMCs. The CDR3 nucleotides are TGCAGCGCCAGGGATTACGAGCAGTACTTC. It yields the protein CSARDYEQYF.